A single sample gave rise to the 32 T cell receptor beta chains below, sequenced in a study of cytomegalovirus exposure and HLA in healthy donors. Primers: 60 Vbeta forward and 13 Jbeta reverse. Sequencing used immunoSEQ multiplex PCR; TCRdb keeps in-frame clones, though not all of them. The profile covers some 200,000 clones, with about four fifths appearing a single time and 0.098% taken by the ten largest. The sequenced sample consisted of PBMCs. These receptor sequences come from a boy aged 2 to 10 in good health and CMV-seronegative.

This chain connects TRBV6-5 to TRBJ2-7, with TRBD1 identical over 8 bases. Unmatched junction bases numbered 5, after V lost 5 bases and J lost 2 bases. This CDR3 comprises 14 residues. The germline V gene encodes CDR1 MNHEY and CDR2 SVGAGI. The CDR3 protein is CASSAGQGTYEQYF. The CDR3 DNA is TGTGCCAGCAGTGCAGGACAGGGTACCTACGAGCAGTACTTC.

The CDR3 reads CAWNRGTMNTEAFF. CDR3 bases: TGTGCCTGGAACCGAGGTACGATGAACACTGAAGCTTTCTTT. This chain uses TRBV30 with TRBJ1-1; no definite D call. The CDR3 is 14 residues long. Trimming pared 4 bases from V and 0 bases from J, leaving 12 bases between. Germline lookup yields CDR1 GTSNPN and CDR2 SVGIG (reference sequence).

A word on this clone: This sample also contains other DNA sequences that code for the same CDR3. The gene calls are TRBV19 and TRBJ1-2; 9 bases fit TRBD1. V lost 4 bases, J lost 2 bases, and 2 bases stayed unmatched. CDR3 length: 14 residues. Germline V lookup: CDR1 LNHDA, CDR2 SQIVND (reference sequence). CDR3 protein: CASSTQGANYGYTF. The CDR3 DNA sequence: TGTGCCAGTAGTACACAGGGGGCGAACTATGGCTACACCTTC.

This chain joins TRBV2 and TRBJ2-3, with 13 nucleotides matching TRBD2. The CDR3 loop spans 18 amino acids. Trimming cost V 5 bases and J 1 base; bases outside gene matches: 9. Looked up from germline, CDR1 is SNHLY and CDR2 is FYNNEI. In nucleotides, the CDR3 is TGTGCCAGCAGTAGACTAGCGGGGGGTATCGGGGGCACAGATACGCAGTATTTT. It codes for CASSRLAGGIGGTDTQYF.

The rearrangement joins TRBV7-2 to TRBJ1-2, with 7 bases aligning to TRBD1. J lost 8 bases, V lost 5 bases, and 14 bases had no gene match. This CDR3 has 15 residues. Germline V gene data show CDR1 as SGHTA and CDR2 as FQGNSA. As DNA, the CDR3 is TGTGCCAGCAGCGACTACCTGACAGGGTCTCGAGGCTACACCTTC. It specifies CASSDYLTGSRGYTF. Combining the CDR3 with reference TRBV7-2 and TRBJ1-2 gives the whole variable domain GAGVSQSPSNKVTEKGKDVELRCDPISGHTALYWYRQSLGQGLEFLIYFQGNSAPDKSGLPSDRFSAERTGGSVSTLTIQRTQQEDSAVYLCASSDYLTGSRGYTFGSGTRLTVV.

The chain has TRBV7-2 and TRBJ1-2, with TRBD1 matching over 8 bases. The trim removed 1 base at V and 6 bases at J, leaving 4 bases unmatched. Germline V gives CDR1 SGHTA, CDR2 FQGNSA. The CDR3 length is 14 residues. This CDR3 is CASSLGTGTNGYTF. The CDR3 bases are TGTGCCAGCAGCTTAGGGACAGGGACAAATGGCTACACCTTC. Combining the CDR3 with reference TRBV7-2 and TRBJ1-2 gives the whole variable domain GAGVSQSPSNKVTEKGKDVELRCDPISGHTALYWYRQSLGQGLEFLIYFQGNSAPDKSGLPSDRFSAERTGGSVSTLTIQRTQQEDSAVYLCASSLGTGTNGYTFGSGTRLTVV.

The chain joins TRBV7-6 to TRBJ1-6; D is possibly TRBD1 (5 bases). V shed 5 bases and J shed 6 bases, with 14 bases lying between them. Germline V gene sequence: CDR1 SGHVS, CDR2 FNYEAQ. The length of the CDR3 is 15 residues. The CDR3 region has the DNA TGTGCCAGCAGCCTTACCCCGGGGGGTAATTCACCCCTCCACTTT. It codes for CASSLTPGGNSPLHF.

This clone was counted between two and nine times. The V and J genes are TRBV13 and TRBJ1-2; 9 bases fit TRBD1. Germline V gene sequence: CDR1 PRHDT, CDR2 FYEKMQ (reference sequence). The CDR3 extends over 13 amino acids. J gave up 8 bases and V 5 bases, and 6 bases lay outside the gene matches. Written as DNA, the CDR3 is TGTGCCAGCAGCCCAGGGACAGGGTACGGCTACACCTTC. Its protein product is CASSPGTGYGYTF.

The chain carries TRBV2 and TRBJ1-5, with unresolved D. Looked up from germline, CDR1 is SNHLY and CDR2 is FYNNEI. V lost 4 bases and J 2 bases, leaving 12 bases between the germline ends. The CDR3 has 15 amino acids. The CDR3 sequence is CASSVYLGGNQPQHF. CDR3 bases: TGTGCCAGCAGTGTATATCTAGGTGGCAATCAGCCCCAGCATTTT.

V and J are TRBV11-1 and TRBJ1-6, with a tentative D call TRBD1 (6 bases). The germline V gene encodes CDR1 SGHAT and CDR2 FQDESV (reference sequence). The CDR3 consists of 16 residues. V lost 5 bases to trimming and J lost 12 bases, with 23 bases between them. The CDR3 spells CASSAAGQFKVLPLHF. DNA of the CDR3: TGTGCCAGCAGCGCCGCCGGACAGTTCAAGGTTTTACCCCTCCACTTT.

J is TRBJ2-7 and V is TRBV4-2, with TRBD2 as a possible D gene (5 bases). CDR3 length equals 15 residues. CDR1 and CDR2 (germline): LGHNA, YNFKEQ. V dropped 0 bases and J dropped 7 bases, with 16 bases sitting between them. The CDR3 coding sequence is TGTGCCAGCAGCCAAGAGGGTAGAGGGCTGGGGGAGCAGTACTTC. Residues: CASSQEGRGLGEQYF.

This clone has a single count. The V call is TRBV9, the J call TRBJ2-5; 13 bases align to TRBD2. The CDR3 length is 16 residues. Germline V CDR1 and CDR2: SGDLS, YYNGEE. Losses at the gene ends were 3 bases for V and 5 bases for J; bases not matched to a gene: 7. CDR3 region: CASSGGLAGSGETQYF. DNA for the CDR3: TGTGCCAGCAGCGGGGGACTAGCGGGGTCAGGTGAGACCCAGTACTTC.

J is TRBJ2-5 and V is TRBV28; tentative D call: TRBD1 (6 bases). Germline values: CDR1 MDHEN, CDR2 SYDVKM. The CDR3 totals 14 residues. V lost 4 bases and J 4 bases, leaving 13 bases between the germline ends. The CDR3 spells CASSSTGLGETQYF. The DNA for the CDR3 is TGTGCCAGCAGTTCCACAGGGCTGGGAGAGACCCAGTACTTC.

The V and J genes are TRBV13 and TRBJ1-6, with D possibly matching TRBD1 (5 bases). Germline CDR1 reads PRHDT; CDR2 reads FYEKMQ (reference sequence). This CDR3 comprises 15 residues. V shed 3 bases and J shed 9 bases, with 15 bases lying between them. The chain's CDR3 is CASSLAQGSGSPLHF. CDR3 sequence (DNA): TGTGCCAGCAGCTTGGCGCAGGGAAGTGGTTCACCCCTCCACTTT.

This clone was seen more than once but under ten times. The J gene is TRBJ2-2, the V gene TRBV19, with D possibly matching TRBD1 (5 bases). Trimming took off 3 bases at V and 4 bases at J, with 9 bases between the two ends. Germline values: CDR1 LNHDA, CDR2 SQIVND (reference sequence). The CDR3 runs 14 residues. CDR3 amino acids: CASSISGFTGELFF. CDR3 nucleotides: TGTGCCAGTAGTATTTCAGGGTTCACCGGGGAGCTGTTTTTT.

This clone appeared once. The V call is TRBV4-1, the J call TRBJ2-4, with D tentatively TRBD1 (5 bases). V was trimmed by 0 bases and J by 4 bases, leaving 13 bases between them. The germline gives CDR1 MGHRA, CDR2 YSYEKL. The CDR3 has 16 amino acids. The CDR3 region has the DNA TGCGCCAGCAGCCAAGATGAAACAGGCGGAAAAAACATTCAGTACTTC. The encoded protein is CASSQDETGGKNIQYF.

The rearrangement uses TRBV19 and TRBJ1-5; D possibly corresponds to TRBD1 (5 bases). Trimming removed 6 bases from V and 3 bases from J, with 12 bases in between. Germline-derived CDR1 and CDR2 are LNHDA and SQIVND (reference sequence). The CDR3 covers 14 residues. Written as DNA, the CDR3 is TGTGCCAGTAGACAGGACGCGTACAATCAGCCCCAGCATTTT. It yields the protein CASRQDAYNQPQHF.

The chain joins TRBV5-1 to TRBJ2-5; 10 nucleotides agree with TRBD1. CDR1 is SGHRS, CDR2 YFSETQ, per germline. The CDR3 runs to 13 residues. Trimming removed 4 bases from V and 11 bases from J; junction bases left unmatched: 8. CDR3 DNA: TGCGCCAGCAGCAATTGGACAGGGGGTGGGCAGTACTTC. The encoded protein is CASSNWTGGGQYF. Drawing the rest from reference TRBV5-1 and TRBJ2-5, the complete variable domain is KAGVTQTPRYLIKTRGQQVTLSCSPISGHRSVSWYQQTPGQGLQFLFEYFSETQRNKGNFPGRFSGRQFSNSRSEMNVSTLELGDSALYLCASSNWTGGGQYFGPGTRLLVL.

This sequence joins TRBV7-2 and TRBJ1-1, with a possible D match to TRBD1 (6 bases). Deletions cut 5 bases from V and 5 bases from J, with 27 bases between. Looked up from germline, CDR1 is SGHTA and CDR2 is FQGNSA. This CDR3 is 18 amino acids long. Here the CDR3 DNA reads TGTGCCAGCAGCCCCTACGGGACACGCCCTCGGACCCGGACTGAAGCTTTCTTT. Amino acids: CASSPYGTRPRTRTEAFF.

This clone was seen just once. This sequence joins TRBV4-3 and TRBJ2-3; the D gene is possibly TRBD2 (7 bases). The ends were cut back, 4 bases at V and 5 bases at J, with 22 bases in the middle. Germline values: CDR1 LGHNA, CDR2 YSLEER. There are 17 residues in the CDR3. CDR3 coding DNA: TGCGCCAGCAGCCGGGAGGGAGCAGGGGCGCTAGGAGATACGCAGTATTTT. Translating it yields CASSREGAGALGDTQYF.

CDR3 nucleotides: TGTGCCCGACAACTAACGGACAGGGGGGATCGATTGGAGCAGTACTTC. It yields the protein CARQLTDRGDRLEQYF. This sequence joins TRBV27 and TRBJ2-7; 10 bases are a match to TRBD1. V lost 11 bases to trimming and J lost 7 bases; unmatched junction nucleotides: 20. Germline values: CDR1 MNHEY, CDR2 SMNVEV (reference sequence). The CDR3 has 16 residues.

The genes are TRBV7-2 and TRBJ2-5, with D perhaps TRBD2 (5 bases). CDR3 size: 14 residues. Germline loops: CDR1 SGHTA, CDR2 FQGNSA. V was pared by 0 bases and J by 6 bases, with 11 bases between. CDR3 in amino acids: CASSLAEGRKTQYF. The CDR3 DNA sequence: TGTGCCAGCAGCTTAGCCGAAGGGAGAAAGACCCAGTACTTC.

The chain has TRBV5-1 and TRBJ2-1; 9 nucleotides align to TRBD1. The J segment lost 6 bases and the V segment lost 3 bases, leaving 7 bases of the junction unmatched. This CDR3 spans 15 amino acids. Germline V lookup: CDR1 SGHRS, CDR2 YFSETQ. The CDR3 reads CASSWGQGGLNEQFF. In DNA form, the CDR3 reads TGCGCCAGCAGCTGGGGACAGGGAGGGCTCAATGAGCAGTTCTTC.

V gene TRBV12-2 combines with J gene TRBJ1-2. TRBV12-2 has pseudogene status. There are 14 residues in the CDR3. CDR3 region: CASRPLASPYGYTF. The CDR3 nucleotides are TGTGCAAGTCGTCCCTTAGCGTCCCCCTATGGCTACACCTTC.

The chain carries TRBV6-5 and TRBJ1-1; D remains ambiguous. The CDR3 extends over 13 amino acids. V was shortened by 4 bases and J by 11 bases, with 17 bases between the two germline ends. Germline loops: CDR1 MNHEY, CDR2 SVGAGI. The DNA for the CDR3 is TGTGCCAGCAGTTTTGGAGGGATTGGGAGGGCTTTCTTT. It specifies CASSFGGIGRAFF.

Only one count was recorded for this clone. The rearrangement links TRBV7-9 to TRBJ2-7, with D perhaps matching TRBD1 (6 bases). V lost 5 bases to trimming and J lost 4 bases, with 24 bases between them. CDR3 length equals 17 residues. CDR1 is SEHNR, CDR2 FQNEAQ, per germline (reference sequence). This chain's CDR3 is CASSHDDRLTPLYEQYF. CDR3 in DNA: TGTGCCAGCAGCCATGACGACAGGTTAACACCGTTATACGAGCAGTACTTC.

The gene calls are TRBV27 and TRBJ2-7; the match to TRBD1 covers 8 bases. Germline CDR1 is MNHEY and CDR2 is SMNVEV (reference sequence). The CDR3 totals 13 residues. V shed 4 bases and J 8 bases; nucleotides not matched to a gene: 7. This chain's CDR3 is CASSYSRDRKQYF. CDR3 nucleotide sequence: TGTGCCAGCAGTTATAGCAGGGACAGGAAGCAGTACTTC.

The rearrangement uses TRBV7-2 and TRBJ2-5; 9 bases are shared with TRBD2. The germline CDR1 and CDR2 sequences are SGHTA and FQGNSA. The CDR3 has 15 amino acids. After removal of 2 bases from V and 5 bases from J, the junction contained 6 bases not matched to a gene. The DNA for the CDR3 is TGTGCCAGCAGCTTACCCCCTAGCGGGGACGAGACCCAGTACTTC. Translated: CASSLPPSGDETQYF.

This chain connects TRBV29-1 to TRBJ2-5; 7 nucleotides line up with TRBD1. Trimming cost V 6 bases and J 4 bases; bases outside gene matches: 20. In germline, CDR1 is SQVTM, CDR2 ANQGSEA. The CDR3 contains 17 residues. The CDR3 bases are TGCAGCGTCGATACGATTTGGGGACAGAGAGCAGTAGAGACCCAGTACTTC. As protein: CSVDTIWGQRAVETQYF. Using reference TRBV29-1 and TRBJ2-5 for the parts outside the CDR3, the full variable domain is SAVISQKPSRDICQRGTSLTIQCQVDSQVTMMFWYRQQPGQSLTLIATANQGSEATYESGFVIDKFPISRPNLTFSTLTVSNMSPEDSSIYLCSVDTIWGQRAVETQYFGPGTRLLVL.

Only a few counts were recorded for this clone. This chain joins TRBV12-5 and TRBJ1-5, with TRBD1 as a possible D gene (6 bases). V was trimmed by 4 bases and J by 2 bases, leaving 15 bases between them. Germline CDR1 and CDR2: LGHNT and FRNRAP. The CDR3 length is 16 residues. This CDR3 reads CASGWIGTYCNQPQHF. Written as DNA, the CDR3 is TGTGCTAGTGGTTGGATCGGGACATATTGCAATCAGCCCCAGCATTTT.

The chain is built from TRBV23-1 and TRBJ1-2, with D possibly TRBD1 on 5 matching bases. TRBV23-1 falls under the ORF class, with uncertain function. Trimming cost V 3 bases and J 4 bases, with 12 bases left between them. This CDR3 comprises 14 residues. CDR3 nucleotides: TGCGCCAGCAGTCACCCTAAGGACACCTATGGCTACACCTTC. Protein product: CASSHPKDTYGYTF.

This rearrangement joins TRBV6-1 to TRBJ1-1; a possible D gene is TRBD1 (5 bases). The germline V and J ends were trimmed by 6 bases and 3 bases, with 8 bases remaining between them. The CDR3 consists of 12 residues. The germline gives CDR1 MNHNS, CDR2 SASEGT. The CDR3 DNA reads TGTGCCAGCAGGGAGGGGTACACTGAAGCTTTCTTT. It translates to CASREGYTEAFF.